This T cell receptor beta chain was sequenced for a study of tumor-infiltrating lymphocytes in primary liver carcinoma. The V gene's germline CDR1 is SGHAT and CDR2 FQNNGV. CDR3 length: 21 amino acids. Regarding this clonotype: Relative to the germline gene, one junction end is altered; a read error may explain this.

The authors made TCR beta cDNA from roughly 480 ng total RNA with a constant-region primer. ARM-PCR, slightly modified, supplied the TCR beta libraries through three nested multiplex PCR rounds. The two initial PCR rounds, approximately 10 cycles each, used TRBV1-TRBV30 forward and C-beta reverse primers. Via MiXCR, TCRdb re-called the multiplex PCR reads, giving one row per CDR3 protein. The table records 60,000 or so distinct CDR3 sequences, 60% to 85% of them present only once. Extraction of RNA together with DNA used roughly 18-32 mg of unsorted bulk tissue. V gene TRBV11-2 combines with J gene TRBJ2-6; 8 nucleotides match TRBD1. The source material was liver tumor tissue from sampling region 2. Documented subset: tumor region T2, inferior pole. The TCR comes from a man in his forties or fifties with primary liver carcinoma and hepatitis B virus infection. The CDR3 spells CASSMGGDRGISISGANVMTF. For the CDR3, the DNA is TGTGCCAGCAGCATGGGGGGAGACAGGGGCATTTCCATCTCTGGGGCCAACGTCATGACTTTC.